This TCR beta chain originates from a study of human T cells and chemical hapten exposure. On the study more broadly: Mostly female patients had alopecia areata, totalis or universalis.

The sample's time point: pre-sensitization, week 0. Treatment noted: therapeutic diphenylcyclopropenone sensitization with weekly scalp DPC. V was pared by 1 base and J by 7 bases, with 8 bases between. The CDR3 runs to 13 residues. CDR1 and CDR2 from the germline V gene are SEHNR and FQNEAQ (reference sequence). Each CDR3 protein gets one entry after TCRdb re-called the RACE reads with MiXCR. The sample lists 85,000 to 130,000 distinct CDR3 sequences; approximately 12% were seen once. This receptor was taken from a woman between 50 and 59 years old with alopecia areata. Some clones in this sample may be carry-over from other donors' samples. The chain couples TRBV7-9 to TRBJ2-1; D unclear. The sequencing used whole blood, collected in connection with sensitization to the hapten diphenylcyclopropenone (DPC). CDR3 residues: CASSLDTRNEQFF. In DNA, the CDR3 is TGTGCCAGCAGCTTAGACACGAGGAATGAGCAGTTCTTC.